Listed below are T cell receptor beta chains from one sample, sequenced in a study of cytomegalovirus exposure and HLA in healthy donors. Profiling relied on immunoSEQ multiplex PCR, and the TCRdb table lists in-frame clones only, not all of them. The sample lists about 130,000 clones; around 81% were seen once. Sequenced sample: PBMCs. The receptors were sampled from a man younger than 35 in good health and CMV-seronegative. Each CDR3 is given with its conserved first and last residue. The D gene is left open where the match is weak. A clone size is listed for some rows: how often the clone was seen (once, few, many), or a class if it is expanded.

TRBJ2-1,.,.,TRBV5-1,CASSAPIREDEQFF,TGCGCCAGCAGCGCACCGATCAGGGAGGATGAGCAGTTCTTC
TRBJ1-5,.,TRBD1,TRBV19,CASRGTVSNQPQHF,TGTGCCAGTAGGGGGACAGTTAGCAATCAGCCCCAGCATTTT
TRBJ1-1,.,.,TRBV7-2,CASSFLRTEAFF,TGTGCCAGCAGCTTTTTGAGAACTGAAGCTTTCTTT
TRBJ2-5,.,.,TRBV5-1,CASSLASHPVRGSQETQYF,TGCGCCAGCAGCTTGGCCTCCCATCCAGTCAGGGGAAGCCAAGAGACCCAGTACTTC
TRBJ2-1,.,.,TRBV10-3,CASSGAYNEQFF,TGTGCCTCCTCGGGGGCCTACAATGAGCAGTTCTTC
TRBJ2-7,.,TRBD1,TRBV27,CASSFGTGFYEQYF,TGTGCCAGCAGTTTCGGGACAGGGTTCTACGAGCAGTACTTC
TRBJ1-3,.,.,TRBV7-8,CASSPSRPFVSGNTIYF,TGTGCCAGCAGCCCGAGCCGCCCGTTCGTGTCTGGAAACACCATATATTTT
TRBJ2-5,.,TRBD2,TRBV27,CASRRAGTSGQETQYF,TGTGCCAGCAGAAGAGCCGGGACTAGCGGCCAAGAGACCCAGTACTTC
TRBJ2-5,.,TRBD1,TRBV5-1,CASSGPGQALPETQYF,TGCGCCAGCAGCGGGCCGGGACAGGCTCTTCCAGAGACCCAGTACTTC
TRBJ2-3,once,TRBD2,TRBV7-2,CASSLSGRGGHVDTQYF,TGTGCCAGCAGCTTAAGCGGGCGGGGGGGCCATGTAGATACGCAGTATTTT
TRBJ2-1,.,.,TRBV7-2,CASSSRAREEFF,TGTGCCAGCAGCTCCCGGGCTAGGGAGGAGTTCTTC
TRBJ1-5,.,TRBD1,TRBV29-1,CSVATGASNQPQHF,TGCAGCGTTGCCACAGGGGCTAGCAATCAGCCCCAGCATTTT
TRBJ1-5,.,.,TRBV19,CASSIQGMGQPQHF,TGTGCCAGTAGTATCCAGGGGATGGGCCAGCCCCAGCATTTT
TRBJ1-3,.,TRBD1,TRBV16,CASSHRDRGLSGNTIYF,TGTGCCAGCAGCCACAGGGACAGGGGCCTCTCTGGAAACACCATATATTTT
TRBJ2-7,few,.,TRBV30,CAWTSRVAGGYEQYF,TGTGCCTGGACCAGCCGAGTAGCCGGGGGCTACGAGCAGTACTTC
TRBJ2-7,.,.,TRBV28,CASGGRPTYEQYF,TGTGCCAGTGGAGGGCGGCCTACCTACGAGCAGTACTTC
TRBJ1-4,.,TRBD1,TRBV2,CASSYGTVNNEKLFF,TGTGCCAGCAGTTACGGGACAGTCAATAATGAAAAACTGTTTTTT
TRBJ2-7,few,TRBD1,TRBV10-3,CAISSGTGAYEQYF,TGTGCCATCAGCTCCGGGACAGGAGCCTACGAGCAGTACTTC
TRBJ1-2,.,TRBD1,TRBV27,CAAAEGAGGYGYTF,TGTGCCGCTGCCGAAGGGGCAGGGGGCTATGGCTACACCTTC
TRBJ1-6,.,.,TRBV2,CASSEEGVYNSPLHF,TGTGCCAGCAGTGAAGAAGGGGTATATAATTCACCCCTCCACTTT
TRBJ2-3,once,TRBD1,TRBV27,CASSSGGAGTDTQYF,TGTGCCAGCAGTTCAGGGGGCGCGGGCACAGATACGCAGTATTTT
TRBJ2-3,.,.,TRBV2,CASGDGGSDTQYF,TGTGCCAGCGGAGACGGGGGATCAGATACGCAGTATTTT
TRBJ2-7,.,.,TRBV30,CAWTPDLLDYEQYF,TGTGCCTGGACACCAGACCTCCTAGACTACGAGCAGTACTTC
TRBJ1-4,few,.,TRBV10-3,CAISRKKTNEKLFF,TGTGCCATCTCGCGTAAGAAAACTAATGAAAAACTGTTTTTT
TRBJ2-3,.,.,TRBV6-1,CASLGDTQYF,TGTGCCAGCCTCGGAGATACGCAGTATTTT
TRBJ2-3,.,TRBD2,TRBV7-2,CASTERAGVGPNTQYF,TGTGCCAGCACGGAAAGGGCGGGGGTTGGTCCAAATACGCAGTATTTT
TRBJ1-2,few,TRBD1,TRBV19,CASSYGTGVGGYTF,TGTGCCAGTAGTTATGGGACAGGGGTAGGTGGCTACACCTTC
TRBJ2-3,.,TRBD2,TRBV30,CAWSVLSGGGLTDTQYF,TGTGCCTGGAGTGTACTATCCGGGGGGGGCCTAACAGATACGCAGTATTTT
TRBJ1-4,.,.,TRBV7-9,CASSLVEEKLFF,TGTGCCAGCAGCTTAGTCGAGGAAAAACTGTTTTTT
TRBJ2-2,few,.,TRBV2,CASSSQVGGTGELFF,TGTGCCAGCAGCTCCCAGGTCGGGGGCACCGGGGAGCTGTTTTTT
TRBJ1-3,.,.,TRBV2,CASRPTAGGNTIYF,TGTGCCAGCAGACCGACTGCGGGTGGAAACACCATATATTTT
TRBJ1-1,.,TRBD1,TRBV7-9,CASSPAGTGASTEAFF,TGTGCCAGCAGCCCCGCCGGGACAGGGGCCAGCACTGAAGCTTTCTTT
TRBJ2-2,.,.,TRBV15,CATSRDRGDGELFF,TGTGCCACCAGCAGAGACAGGGGGGACGGGGAGCTGTTTTTT
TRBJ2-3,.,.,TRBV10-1,CATSSGAPDTQYF,TGCGCCACCTCTTCAGGGGCCCCAGATACGCAGTATTTT
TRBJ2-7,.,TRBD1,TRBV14,CASSQGTGTGRYEQYF,TGTGCCAGCAGCCAGGGGACCGGGACAGGGCGATACGAGCAGTACTTC
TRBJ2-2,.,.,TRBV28,CASSELGYSTGELFF,TGTGCCAGCAGTGAACTAGGGTATAGCACCGGGGAGCTGTTTTTT
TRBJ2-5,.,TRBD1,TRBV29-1,CSVRGLQREQYF,TGCAGCGTCAGGGGGCTTCAGAGGGAGCAGTACTTC
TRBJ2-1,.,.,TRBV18,CASSPSRSDNEQFF,TGTGCCAGCTCACCATCCCGCTCGGACAATGAGCAGTTCTTC
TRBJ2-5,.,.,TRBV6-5,CASSGSAQETQYF,TGTGCCAGCAGCGGAAGCGCCCAAGAGACCCAGTACTTC
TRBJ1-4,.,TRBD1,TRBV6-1,CASSEVWTGGATNEKLFF,TGTGCCAGCAGTGAAGTTTGGACAGGGGGGGCAACTAATGAAAAACTGTTTTTT
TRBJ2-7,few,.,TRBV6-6,CASSYSRSLSYEQYF,TGTGCCAGCAGTTACTCTAGGAGTTTGAGCTACGAGCAGTACTTC
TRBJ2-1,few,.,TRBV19,CASSIVGGGAYNEQFF,TGTGCCAGTAGTATAGTTGGAGGGGGGGCCTACAATGAGCAGTTCTTC
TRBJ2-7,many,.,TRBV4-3,CASSQVSLSGEQYF,TGCGCCAGCAGCCAAGTCAGCCTATCAGGGGAGCAGTACTTC
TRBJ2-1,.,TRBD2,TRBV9,CASSPGTNNEQFF,TGTGCCAGCAGCCCGGGGACTAACAATGAGCAGTTCTTC
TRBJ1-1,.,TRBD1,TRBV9,CASSGRTGATEAFF,TGTGCCAGCAGCGGCAGGACAGGCGCCACTGAAGCTTTCTTT
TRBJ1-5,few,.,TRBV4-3,CASSQDLTVSNQPQHF,TGCGCCAGCAGCCAAGATCTGACAGTAAGCAATCAGCCCCAGCATTTT
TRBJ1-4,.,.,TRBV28,CASTANEKLFF,TGTGCCAGCACAGCTAATGAAAAACTGTTTTTT
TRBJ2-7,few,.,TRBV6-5,CASSYSRSGNSYEQYF,TGTGCCAGCAGTTACTCGAGATCCGGGAACTCCTACGAGCAGTACTTC
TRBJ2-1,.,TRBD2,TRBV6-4,CASSGLAGGAEQFF,TGTGCCAGCAGTGGACTAGCGGGGGGAGCTGAGCAGTTCTTC
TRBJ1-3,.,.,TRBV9,CASSVSRLEDSSGNTIYF,TGTGCCAGCAGCGTATCCCGATTAGAGGACAGCTCTGGAAACACCATATATTTT
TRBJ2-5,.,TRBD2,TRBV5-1,CASSFTGGGGKTQYF,TGCGCCAGCAGCTTTACGGGGGGAGGTGGAAAGACCCAGTACTTC
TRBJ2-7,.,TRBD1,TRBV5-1,CASSTTGTGTYEQYF,TGCGCCAGCAGCACGACCGGGACAGGGACCTACGAGCAGTACTTC
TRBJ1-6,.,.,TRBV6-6,CASSNREGVSPLHF,TGTGCCAGCAGTAACAGGGAAGGCGTTTCACCCCTCCACTTT
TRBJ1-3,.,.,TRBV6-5,CASSYSGVGNTIYF,TGTGCCAGCAGTTACTCGGGCGTTGGAAACACCATATATTTT
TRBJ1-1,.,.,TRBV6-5,CASSYAGADWGAFF,TGTGCCAGCAGTTATGCAGGGGCGGATTGGGGAGCTTTCTTT
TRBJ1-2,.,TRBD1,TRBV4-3,CASSQSLSPGQIYGYTF,TGCGCCAGCAGCCAGTCACTTTCCCCGGGACAGATCTATGGCTACACCTTC
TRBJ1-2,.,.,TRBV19,CASSIGLNYGYTF,TGTGCCAGTAGTATTGGACTGAACTATGGCTACACCTTC
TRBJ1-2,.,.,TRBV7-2,CASSLARAGYGYTF,TGTGCCAGCAGCTTAGCGAGGGCAGGCTATGGCTACACCTTC
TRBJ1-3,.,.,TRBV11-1,CASSSRQAGNTIYF,TGTGCCAGCAGCTCCCGACAGGCTGGAAACACCATATATTTT
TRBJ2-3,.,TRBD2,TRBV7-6,CASNYPLGLGTDTQYF,TGTGCCAGTAACTACCCCCTCGGACTAGGGACAGATACGCAGTATTTT